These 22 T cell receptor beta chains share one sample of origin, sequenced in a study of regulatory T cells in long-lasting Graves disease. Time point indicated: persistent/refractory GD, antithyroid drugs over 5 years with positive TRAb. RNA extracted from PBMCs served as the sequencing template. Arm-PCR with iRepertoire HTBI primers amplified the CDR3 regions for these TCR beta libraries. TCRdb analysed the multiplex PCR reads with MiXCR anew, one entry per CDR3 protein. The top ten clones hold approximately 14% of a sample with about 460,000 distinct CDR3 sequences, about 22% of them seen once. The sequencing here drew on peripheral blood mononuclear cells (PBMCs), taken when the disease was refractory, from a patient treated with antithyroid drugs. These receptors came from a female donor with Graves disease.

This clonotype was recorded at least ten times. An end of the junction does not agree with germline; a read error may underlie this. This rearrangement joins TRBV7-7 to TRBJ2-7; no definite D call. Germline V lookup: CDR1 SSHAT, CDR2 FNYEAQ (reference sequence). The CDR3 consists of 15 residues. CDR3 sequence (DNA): TGTGCTAGCAGCTTAGGCCCCCTCGGGCGGTACGAGCAGTACTTC. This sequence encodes CASSLGPLGRYEQYF.

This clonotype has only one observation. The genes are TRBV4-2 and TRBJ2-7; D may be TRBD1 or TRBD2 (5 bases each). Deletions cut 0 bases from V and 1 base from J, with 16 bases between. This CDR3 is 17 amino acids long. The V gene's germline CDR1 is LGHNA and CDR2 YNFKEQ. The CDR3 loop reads CASSQEEGQGASYEQYF. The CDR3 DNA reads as TGTGCCAGCAGCCAAGAAGAGGGGCAGGGAGCGTCCTACGAGCAGTACTTC.

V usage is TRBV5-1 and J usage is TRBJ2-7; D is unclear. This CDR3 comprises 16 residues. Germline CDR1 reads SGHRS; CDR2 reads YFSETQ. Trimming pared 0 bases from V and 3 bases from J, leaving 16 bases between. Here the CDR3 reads CASSLEPNGLGYEQYF. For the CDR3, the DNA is TGCGCCAGCAGCTTGGAACCAAACGGGCTCGGCTACGAGCAGTACTTC.

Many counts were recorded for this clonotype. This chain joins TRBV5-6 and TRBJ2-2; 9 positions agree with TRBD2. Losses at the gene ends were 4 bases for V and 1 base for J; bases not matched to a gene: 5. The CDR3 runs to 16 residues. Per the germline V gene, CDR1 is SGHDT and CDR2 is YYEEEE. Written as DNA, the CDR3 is TGTGCCAGCAGCCCGTCGACTAGCGGGAACACCGGGGAGCTGTTTTTT. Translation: CASSPSTSGNTGELFF.

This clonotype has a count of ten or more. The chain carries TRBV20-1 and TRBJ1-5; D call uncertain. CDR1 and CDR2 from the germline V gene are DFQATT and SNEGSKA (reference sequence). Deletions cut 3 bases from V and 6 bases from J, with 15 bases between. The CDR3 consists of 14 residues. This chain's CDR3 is CSASVTEAPQPQHF. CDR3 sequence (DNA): TGCAGTGCTAGCGTGACTGAGGCCCCTCAGCCCCAGCATTTT.

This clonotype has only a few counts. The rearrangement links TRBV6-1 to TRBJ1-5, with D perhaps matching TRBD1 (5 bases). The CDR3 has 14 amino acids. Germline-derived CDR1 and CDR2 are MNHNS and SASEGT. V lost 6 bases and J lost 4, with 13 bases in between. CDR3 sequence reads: CASRSPGANQPQHF. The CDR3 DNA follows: TGTGCCAGCAGGAGCCCCGGGGCGAATCAGCCCCAGCATTTT.

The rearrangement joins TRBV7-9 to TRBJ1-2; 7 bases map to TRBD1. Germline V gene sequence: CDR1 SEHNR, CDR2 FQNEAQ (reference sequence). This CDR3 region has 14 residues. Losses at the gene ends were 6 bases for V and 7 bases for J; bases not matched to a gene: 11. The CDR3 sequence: CASSQPDRSGGYTF. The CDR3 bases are TGTGCCAGCAGTCAACCGGACAGGAGTGGTGGCTACACCTTC.

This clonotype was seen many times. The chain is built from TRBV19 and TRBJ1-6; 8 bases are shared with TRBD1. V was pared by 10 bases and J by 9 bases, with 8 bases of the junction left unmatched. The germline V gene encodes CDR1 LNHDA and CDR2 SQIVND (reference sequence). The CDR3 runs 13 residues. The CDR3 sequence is CATGGTGSSPLHF. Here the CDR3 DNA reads TGTGCCACCGGGGGGACAGGCTCTTCACCCCTCCACTTT.

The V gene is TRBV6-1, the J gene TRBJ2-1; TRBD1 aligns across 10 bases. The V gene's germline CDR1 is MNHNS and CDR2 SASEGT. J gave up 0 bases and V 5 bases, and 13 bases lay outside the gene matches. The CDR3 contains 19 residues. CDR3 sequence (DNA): TGTGCCAGCAGTCCGGACAGGGGGACTCTCAGGAGCTCCTACAATGAGCAGTTCTTC. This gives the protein CASSPDRGTLRSSYNEQFF.

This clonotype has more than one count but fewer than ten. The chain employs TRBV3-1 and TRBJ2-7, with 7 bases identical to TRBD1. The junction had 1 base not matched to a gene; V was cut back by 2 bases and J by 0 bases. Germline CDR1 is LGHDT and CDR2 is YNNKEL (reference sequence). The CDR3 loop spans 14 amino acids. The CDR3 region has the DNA TGTGCCAGCAGCCAACGGGACAGCTCCTACGAGCAGTACTTC. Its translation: CASSQRDSSYEQYF.

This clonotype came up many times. Here the CDR3 reads CASSAGAPRTEAFF. The CDR3 DNA follows: TGTGCCAGCAGTGCGGGCGCGCCCCGGACTGAAGCTTTCTTT. V is TRBV28 and J is TRBJ1-1; the D is unclear. CDR1 is MDHEN and CDR2 is SYDVKM in the germline V gene. The V gene lost 5 bases and the J gene lost 5 bases, with 15 bases spanning the gap. The CDR3 loop spans 14 amino acids.

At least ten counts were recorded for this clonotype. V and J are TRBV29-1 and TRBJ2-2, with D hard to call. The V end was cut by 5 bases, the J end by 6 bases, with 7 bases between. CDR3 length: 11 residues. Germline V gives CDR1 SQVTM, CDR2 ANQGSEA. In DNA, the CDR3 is TGCAGCGTTTTTGTCGCCGGGGAGCTGTTTTTT. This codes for CSVFVAGELFF.

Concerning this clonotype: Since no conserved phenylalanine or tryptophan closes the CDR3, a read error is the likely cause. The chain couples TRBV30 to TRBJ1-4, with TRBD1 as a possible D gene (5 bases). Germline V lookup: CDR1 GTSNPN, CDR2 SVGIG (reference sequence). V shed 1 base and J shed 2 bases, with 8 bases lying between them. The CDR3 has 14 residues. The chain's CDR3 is CAWSGRVTNEKLFL. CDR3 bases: TGTGCCTGGAGTGGCAGGGTGACTAATGAAAAACTGTTTCTT.

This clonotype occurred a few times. Here the CDR3 reads CASTRPAEVGGYGYTF. As DNA, the CDR3 is TGTGCCAGCACCCGCCCGGCGGAAGTAGGAGGCTATGGCTACACCTTC. The J gene is TRBJ1-2, the V gene TRBV6-1; no clear D gene. The V end was cut by 7 bases, the J end by 4 bases, with 22 bases between. Looked up from germline, CDR1 is MNHNS and CDR2 is SASEGT. CDR3 length: 16 amino acids.

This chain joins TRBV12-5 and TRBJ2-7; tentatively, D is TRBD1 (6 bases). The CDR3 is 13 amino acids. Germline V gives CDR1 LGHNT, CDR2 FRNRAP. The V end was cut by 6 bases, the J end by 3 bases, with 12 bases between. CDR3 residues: CASGGDTFYEQYF. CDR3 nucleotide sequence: TGTGCTAGTGGCGGGGACACCTTCTACGAGCAGTACTTC.

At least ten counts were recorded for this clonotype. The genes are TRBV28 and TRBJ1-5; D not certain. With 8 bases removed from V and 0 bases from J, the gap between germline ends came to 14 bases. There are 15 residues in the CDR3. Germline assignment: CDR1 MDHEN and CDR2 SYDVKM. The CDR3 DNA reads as TGTGCCAGCCTCGATGACGAACTTAGCAATCAGCCCCAGCATTTT. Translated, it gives CASLDDELSNQPQHF.

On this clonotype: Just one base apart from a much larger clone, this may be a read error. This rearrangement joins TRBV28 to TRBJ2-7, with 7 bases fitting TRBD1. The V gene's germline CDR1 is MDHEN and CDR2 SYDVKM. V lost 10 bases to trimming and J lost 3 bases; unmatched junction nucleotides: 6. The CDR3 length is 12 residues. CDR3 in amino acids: CATNRGSYEQYF. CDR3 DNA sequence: TGTGCCACCAACAGGGGTAGCTACGAGCAGTACTTC.

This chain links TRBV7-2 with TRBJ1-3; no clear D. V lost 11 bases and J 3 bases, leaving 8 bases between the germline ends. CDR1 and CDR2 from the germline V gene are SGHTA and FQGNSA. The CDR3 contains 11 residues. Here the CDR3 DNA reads TGTGCCGGATGGGGTGGAAACACCATATATTTT. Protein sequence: CAGWGGNTIYF.

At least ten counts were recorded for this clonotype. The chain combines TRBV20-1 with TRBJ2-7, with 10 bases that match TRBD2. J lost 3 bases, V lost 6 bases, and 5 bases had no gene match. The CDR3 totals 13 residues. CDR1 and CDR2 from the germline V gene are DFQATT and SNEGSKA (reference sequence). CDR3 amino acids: CSATRTSGYEQYF. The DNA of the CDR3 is TGCAGTGCAACCCGGACTAGCGGCTACGAGCAGTACTTC.

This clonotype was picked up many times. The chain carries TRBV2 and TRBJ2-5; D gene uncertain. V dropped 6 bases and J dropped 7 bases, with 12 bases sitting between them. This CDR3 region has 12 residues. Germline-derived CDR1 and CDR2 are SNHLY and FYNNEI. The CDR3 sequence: CASRSGSGTQYF. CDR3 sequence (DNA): TGTGCCAGCAGGTCAGGATCTGGGACCCAGTACTTC.

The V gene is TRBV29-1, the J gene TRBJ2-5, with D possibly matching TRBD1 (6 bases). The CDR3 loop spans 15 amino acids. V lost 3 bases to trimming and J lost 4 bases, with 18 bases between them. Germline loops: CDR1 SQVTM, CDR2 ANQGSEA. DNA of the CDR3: TGCAGCGTTGAGATAACAGGGCTAAGGGGAGAGACCCAGTACTTC. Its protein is CSVEITGLRGETQYF. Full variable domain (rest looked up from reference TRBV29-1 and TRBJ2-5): SAVISQKPSRDICQRGTSLTIQCQVDSQVTMMFWYRQQPGQSLTLIATANQGSEATYESGFVIDKFPISRPNLTFSTLTVSNMSPEDSSIYLCSVEITGLRGETQYFGPGTRLLVL.

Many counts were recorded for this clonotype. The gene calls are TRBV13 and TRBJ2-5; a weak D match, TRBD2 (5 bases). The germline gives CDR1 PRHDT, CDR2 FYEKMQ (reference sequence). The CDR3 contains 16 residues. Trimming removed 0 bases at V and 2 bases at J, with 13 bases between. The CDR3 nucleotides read TGTGCCAGCAGCTTAGGGACGGTCCGAGGGCAAGAGACCCAGTACTTC. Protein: CASSLGTVRGQETQYF.